These 25 T cell receptor beta chains were all obtained from the same sample, sequenced in a study of T cells in Graves' hyperthyroidism and ophthalmopathy. Regions amplified from RNA transcripts were the TCR beta CDR3 regions. Initially, a first-round RT-PCR of the TCR CDR3 employed the HTBI primer set. TCRdb reanalysed the multiplex PCR reads using MiXCR and keeps one entry per CDR3 protein. The sample lists approximately 260,000 distinct CDR3 sequences, 15% occurring once. The sample was blood. The origin of the receptors is a woman aged 45 to 65 with Graves' hyperthyroidism that later progressed to Graves' ophthalmopathy.

The rearrangement joins TRBV4-2 to TRBJ2-1; TRBD2 aligns across 12 bases. Trimming cost V 4 bases and J 8 bases; bases outside gene matches: 9. Germline V gene sequence: CDR1 LGHNA, CDR2 YNFKEQ. The CDR3 has 16 residues. The DNA for the CDR3 is TGTGCCAGCAGCCGAAGTAGGACTAGCGGGACGGATGAGCAGTTCTTC. Its translation: CASSRSRTSGTDEQFF.

This chain joins TRBV7-9 and TRBJ2-7; maybe TRBD2 (5 bases). The length of the CDR3 is 14 residues. The ends were cut back, 2 bases at V and 5 bases at J, with 13 bases in the middle. The germline V gene has CDR1 SEHNR and CDR2 FQNEAQ (reference sequence). DNA of the CDR3: TGTGCCAGCAGCTTATTTGCCGTGGAGGACGAGCAGTACTTC. Protein: CASSLFAVEDEQYF.

The chain couples TRBV7-2 to TRBJ2-7; D is unresolved. Looked up from germline, CDR1 is SGHTA and CDR2 is FQGNSA. The CDR3 loop spans 14 amino acids. The V and J ends lost 2 bases and 2 bases respectively, with 10 bases between them. CDR3 residues: CASSLWTSAYEQYF. CDR3 sequence (DNA): TGTGCCAGCAGCTTATGGACCTCGGCCTACGAGCAGTACTTC.

Ten or more counts support this clonotype. The chain carries TRBV9 and TRBJ2-7; either TRBD1 or TRBD2 may fit D (5 bases each). Germline values: CDR1 SGDLS, CDR2 YYNGEE. V was cut by 6 bases and J by 5 bases, with 18 bases left in between. The CDR3 loop spans 14 amino acids. In DNA, the CDR3 is TGTGCCAGCACCTCTGGGGAAGGGGACCACGAGCAGTACTTC. This translates into CASTSGEGDHEQYF.

V usage is TRBV7-8 and J usage is TRBJ1-3; D is ambiguous. Germline-derived CDR1 and CDR2 are SGHVS and FQNEAQ. The CDR3 has 15 amino acids. The V end lost 8 bases, the J end lost 0 bases, and 14 bases lay between the germline ends. CDR3 in DNA: TGTGCCAGCTCGCGGGGTCCCAGCTCTGGAAACACCATATATTTT. This translates into CASSRGPSSGNTIYF.

This clonotype was counted many times. The genes are TRBV18 and TRBJ2-2; D not certain. Germline V lookup: CDR1 KGHSH, CDR2 LQKENI. CDR3 size: 16 residues. V lost 1 base and J 1 base, leaving 10 bases between the germline ends. In DNA, the CDR3 is TGTGCCAGCTCACCACATGGGCAGCTGAACACCGGGGAGCTGTTTTTT. The encoded protein is CASSPHGQLNTGELFF.

This rearrangement joins TRBV29-1 to TRBJ1-2; the D gene is possibly TRBD1 (6 bases). CDR1 SQVTM and CDR2 ANQGSEA come from the germline V gene. V was pared by 4 bases and J by 6 bases, with 18 bases between. The CDR3 is made up of 14 amino acids. The CDR3 loop reads CSVGRTEGGHGYTF. As DNA, the CDR3 is TGCAGCGTTGGACGAACGGAGGGGGGGCATGGCTACACCTTC.

This rearrangement joins TRBV20-1 to TRBJ2-1, with 14 bases matching TRBD2. This CDR3 has 18 residues. With V trimmed by 6 bases and J by 6 bases, 16 bases remained unmatched. CDR1 DFQATT and CDR2 SNEGSKA come from the germline V gene (reference sequence). The CDR3 DNA reads TGCAGTGCACCTACCTCCGGGACTAGCGGGGGCCCCCCCAATGAGCAGTTCTTC. Amino acid sequence: CSAPTSGTSGGPPNEQFF.

This clonotype was observed at least ten times. The V gene is TRBV5-8, the J gene TRBJ1-1, with D possibly matching TRBD1 (5 bases). This CDR3 contains 12 residues. The germline CDR1 and CDR2 sequences are SGHTS and YDEGEE. The germline V and J ends were trimmed by 2 bases and 10 bases, with 12 bases remaining between them. The CDR3 coding sequence is TGTGCCAGCAGCTTCCTACAGGTACGAGCTTTCTTT. Translated: CASSFLQVRAFF.

This clonotype appeared many times. This chain connects TRBV28 to TRBJ2-3; 10 nucleotides line up with TRBD2. CDR1 is MDHEN and CDR2 is SYDVKM in the germline V gene. CDR3 size: 15 residues. V was pared by 3 bases and J by 6 bases, with 6 bases of the junction left unmatched. CDR3 sequence: CASSFEREGHDTQYF. In DNA form, the CDR3 reads TGTGCCAGCAGTTTCGAGCGGGAGGGCCATGATACGCAGTATTTT.

Many counts were recorded for this clonotype. The V gene is TRBV12-3 or TRBV12-4, the J gene TRBJ2-5, with 10 bases matching TRBD2. Unmatched junction bases numbered 7, after V lost 1 base and J lost 2 bases. The CDR3 sequence is 17 residues long. The chain's CDR3 is CASSLELAGSLQETQYF. CDR3 DNA: TGTGCCAGCAGTTTAGAACTAGCGGGATCTCTTCAAGAGACCCAGTACTTC.

V usage is TRBV7-3 and J usage is TRBJ1-1; the D is unclear. The CDR3 runs 14 residues. Germline CDR1 SGHTA, CDR2 FQGTGA. The ends were cut back, 5 bases at V and 6 bases at J, with 16 bases in the middle. CDR3 sequence (DNA): TGTGCCAGCAGCCAAGATGCGAGGTCCCCTGAAGCTTTCTTT. Translation gives CASSQDARSPEAFF.

The CDR3 reads CSAHSQPRQPQHF. The CDR3 DNA follows: TGCAGTGCCCACTCCCAGCCGAGGCAGCCCCAGCATTTT. The chain recombines TRBV20-1 with TRBJ1-5, with D hard to call. The germline CDR1 and CDR2 sequences are DFQATT and SNEGSKA (reference sequence). There are 13 residues in the CDR3. The V end was cut by 6 bases, the J end by 7 bases, with 16 bases between.

Ten or more counts support this clonotype. The genes are TRBV5-1 and TRBJ2-2, with 7 bases matching TRBD1. The V segment lost 1 base and the J segment 4 bases; nucleotides outside the gene matches: 10. Germline V gene data show CDR1 as SGHRS and CDR2 as YFSETQ. The CDR3 totals 17 residues. CDR3 protein: CASSLHGPDRATGELFF. The CDR3 bases are TGCGCCAGCAGCTTGCATGGTCCCGACAGGGCCACCGGGGAGCTGTTTTTT.

This clonotype was picked up many times. V and J are TRBV18 and TRBJ2-7, with D possibly being TRBD1 or TRBD2 (6 bases each). The CDR3 runs 13 residues. Germline V gives CDR1 KGHSH, CDR2 LQKENI. Trimming removed 6 bases from V and 2 bases from J, with 11 bases in between. The CDR3 region is CASSPRGPYEQYF. CDR3 DNA sequence: TGTGCCAGCTCCCCCCGGGGGCCCTACGAGCAGTACTTC. The entire variable domain, with the rest obtained from reference TRBV18 and TRBJ2-7, is as follows: NAGVMQNPRHLVRRRGQEARLRCSPMKGHSHVYWYRQLPEEGLKFMVYLQKENIIDESGMPKERFSAEFPKEGPSILRIQQVVRGDSAAYFCASSPRGPYEQYFGPGTRLTVT.

The gene calls are TRBV19 and TRBJ1-1; the D gene is possibly TRBD1 (5 bases). The ends were cut back, 3 bases at V and 0 bases at J, with 11 bases in the middle. This CDR3 is 15 amino acids long. CDR1 and CDR2 from the germline V gene are LNHDA and SQIVND (reference sequence). The CDR3 DNA is TGTGCCAGTAGTATCCGAAGCAGGGTGAACACTGAAGCTTTCTTT. This codes for CASSIRSRVNTEAFF. Complete variable domain (other parts from reference TRBV19 and TRBJ1-1): DGGITQSPKYLFRKEGQNVTLSCEQNLNHDAMYWYRQDPGQGLRLIYYSQIVNDFQKGDIAEGYSVSREKKESFPLTVTSAQKNPTAFYLCASSIRSRVNTEAFFGQGTRLTVV.

This clonotype was counted many times. V and J are TRBV2 and TRBJ2-7; tentatively, D is TRBD1 (5 bases). The CDR3 loop spans 15 amino acids. Between the trimmed V and J ends, which lost 5 bases and 2 bases, there was a span of 16 bases. Germline assignment: CDR1 SNHLY and CDR2 FYNNEI. In DNA, the CDR3 is TGTGCCAGCAGTACAGGACAAGGGTACACCTACGAGCAGTACTTC. This encodes CASSTGQGYTYEQYF.

In regard to this clonotype: A much larger clonotype is one base distant, so this may be a read error. The chain couples TRBV20-1 to TRBJ2-7, with D perhaps TRBD2 (6 bases). The DNA end is a closer match to TRBJ2-1, so the J assignment may be wrong. Per germline, CDR1 DFQATT and CDR2 SNEGSKA (reference sequence). The CDR3 is made up of 16 amino acids. The CDR3 region is CSAKGPWSSDKYEQFF. CDR3 in DNA: TGCAGTGCGAAAGGGCCTTGGTCTAGCGACAAATACGAGCAGTTCTTC.

This clonotype was detected many times. The chain carries TRBV6-1 and TRBJ1-2, with D possibly being TRBD1 (6 bases). Trimming pared 0 bases from V and 4 bases from J, leaving 12 bases between. CDR3 length: 15 residues. Looked up from germline, CDR1 is MNHNS and CDR2 is SASEGT. The chain's CDR3 is CASSEAGGLAYGYTF. The CDR3 bases are TGTGCCAGCAGTGAAGCGGGGGGGCTTGCCTATGGCTACACCTTC.

This clonotype showed up many times. The chain combines TRBV18 with TRBJ1-6, with TRBD1 as a possible D gene (5 bases). This CDR3 is 15 amino acids long. V was pared by 2 bases and J by 8 bases, with 13 bases between. CDR1 is KGHSH and CDR2 is LQKENI in the germline V gene. The DNA for the CDR3 is TGTGCCAGCTCACCAAGGAAGGGGATGGATTCACCCCTCCACTTT. Amino acid sequence: CASSPRKGMDSPLHF.

This sequence joins TRBV29-1 and TRBJ2-7, with 9 positions matching TRBD1. The germline gives CDR1 SQVTM, CDR2 ANQGSEA. Losses at the gene ends were 6 bases for V and 6 bases for J; bases not matched to a gene: 12. The CDR3 is 14 amino acids. CDR3 amino acids: CSVLTGTGLREQYF. CDR3 in DNA: TGCAGCGTCCTCACCGGGACAGGGCTCCGCGAGCAGTACTTC.

This clonotype was recorded a few times. This chain links TRBV27 with TRBJ2-7; D remains ambiguous. Germline lookup yields CDR1 MNHEY and CDR2 SMNVEV (reference sequence). The CDR3 length is 15 residues. Trimming removed 8 bases at V and 1 base at J, with 18 bases between. The DNA of the CDR3 is TGTGCCAGCGGACGTTTGGCCCTACCGTCCTACGAGCAGTACTTC. This gives the protein CASGRLALPSYEQYF.

This clonotype has more than one count but fewer than ten. The gene calls are TRBV6-1 and TRBJ1-1, with unresolved D. Trimming removed 2 bases from V and 1 base from J, with 8 bases in between. CDR1 is MNHNS and CDR2 is SASEGT in the germline V gene. The CDR3 sequence is 14 residues long. CDR3 protein: CASSELGSNTEAFF. Written as DNA, the CDR3 is TGTGCCAGCAGTGAACTGGGTTCGAACACTGAAGCTTTCTTT.

This clonotype has at least ten counts. This chain joins TRBV6-1 and TRBJ2-3; D may be TRBD2 (6 bases). There are 13 residues in the CDR3. The germline V and J ends were trimmed by 8 bases and 6 bases, with 15 bases remaining between them. Germline CDR1 is MNHNS and CDR2 is SASEGT. The CDR3 DNA follows: TGTGCCAGCGGGGACTCAGTCGTGGATACGCAGTATTTT. Translation: CASGDSVVDTQYF.

In nucleotides, the CDR3 is TGTGCCAGCCAGTTGGGGAGCTCCTACGAGCAGTACTTC. Its translation: CASQLGSSYEQYF. The chain joins TRBV19 to TRBJ2-7; weak D call: TRBD2 (5 bases). CDR3 length: 13 residues. V lost 9 bases and J 0 bases, leaving 12 bases between the germline ends. Germline CDR1 reads LNHDA; CDR2 reads SQIVND (reference sequence).